This is a list of T cell receptor beta chains from one sample in a study of CD8+ T cells in alopecia areata. The data were produced by immunoSEQ multiplex PCR, yet TCRdb's version contains in-frame clones alone and is incomplete. The table includes about 190,000 clones, 50% to 70% detected once. The specimen was CD4+ T cells sorted from blood, collected at approximately week 49, from a patient treated with tofacitinib. The origin of the receptors is a human donor with alopecia areata. Each CDR3 is given with its conserved first and last residue. D genes are given only for firm matches. A row's size may be missing; if present it is once, few, many or a size class.

V	D	J	size	length	CDR3	DNA
TRBV29-1	TRBD1	TRBJ2-1	few	13	CSVEASGGYEQFF	TGCAGCGTTGAAGCGTCAGGGGGCTATGAGCAGTTCTTC
TRBV5-8	NA	TRBJ1-6	NA	15	CASKLLRGALSPLHF	TGTGCCAGCAAACTCCTTCGGGGTGCACTTTCACCCCTCCACTTT
TRBV11-2	NA	TRBJ2-7	NA	13	CASSTFKNDEQYF	TGTGCCAGCAGCACGTTTAAGAATGACGAGCAGTACTTC
TRBV5-1	NA	TRBJ1-1	few	11	CASSANTEAFF	TGCGCCAGCAGCGCGAACACTGAAGCTTTCTTT
TRBV15	NA	TRBJ2-1	few	13	CATSRDKGYEQFF	TGTGCCACCAGCAGAGATAAGGGGTATGAGCAGTTCTTC
TRBV30	TRBD1	TRBJ2-6	NA	16	CAWAGGPPAGANVLTF	TGTGCCTGGGCAGGGGGCCCTCCTGCGGGGGCCAACGTCCTGACTTTC
TRBV5-1	NA	TRBJ1-1	NA	13	CASSLEVISEAFF	TGCGCCAGCAGCTTGGAGGTCATATCTGAAGCTTTCTTT
TRBV30	NA	TRBJ1-6	few	11	CAWSLGSPLHF	TGTGCCTGGAGTTTGGGTTCACCCCTCCACTTT
TRBV6-1	NA	TRBJ2-7	NA	15	CASKLTQGGFYEQYF	TGTGCCAGCAAACTTACCCAGGGGGGGTTTTACGAGCAGTACTTC
TRBV7-2	TRBD1	TRBJ2-6	NA	16	CASSPRTGTGANVLTF	TGTGCCAGCAGCCCGCGGACAGGGACCGGGGCCAACGTCCTGACTTTC
TRBV20-1	NA	TRBJ2-1	once	10	CSAWDYEQFF	TGCAGTGCCTGGGACTATGAGCAGTTCTTC
TRBV29-1	TRBD2	TRBJ2-1	NA	15	CSAMGLAGSYNEQFF	TGCAGCGCGATGGGACTAGCAGGCTCCTACAATGAGCAGTTCTTC
TRBV11-2	TRBD2	TRBJ2-5	NA	16	CASSSGAGGSQETQYF	TGTGCCAGCAGCTCGGGAGCCGGGGGGTCTCAAGAGACCCAGTACTTC
TRBV29-1	NA	TRBJ1-5	NA	13	CSVVRADGQPQHF	TGCAGCGTTGTGAGGGCAGACGGCCAGCCCCAGCATTTT
TRBV14	NA	TRBJ1-1	NA	13	CASRRTQNTEAFF	TGTGCCAGCAGGAGGACTCAGAACACTGAAGCTTTCTTT
TRBV7-2	TRBD1	TRBJ1-2	few	16	CASSLAHAGTGDGYTF	TGTGCCAGCAGCTTAGCTCATGCCGGGACAGGGGACGGCTACACCTTC
TRBV29-1	NA	TRBJ2-7	NA	11	CSVDPGGEQYF	TGCAGCGTTGACCCCGGGGGCGAGCAGTACTTC
TRBV7-6	TRBD2	TRBJ2-5	NA	16	CASSLNGAGSQETQYF	TGTGCCAGCAGCTTAAACGGAGCGGGGAGCCAAGAGACCCAGTACTTC
TRBV6-6	TRBD2	TRBJ2-5	NA	14	CASSSTSGGETQYF	TGTGCCAGCAGTTCGACTAGCGGGGGAGAGACCCAGTACTTC
TRBV2	NA	TRBJ1-1	NA	15	CASSEARGINTEAFF	TGTGCCAGCAGTGAAGCGCGGGGGATAAACACTGAAGCTTTCTTT
TRBV6-1	TRBD1	TRBJ1-1	NA	14	CASSHPGGFGEAFF	TGTGCCAGCAGTCACCCAGGGGGGTTTGGTGAAGCTTTCTTT
TRBV25-1	TRBD1	TRBJ2-7	NA	13	CASRQGAENEQYF	TGTGCCAGCAGGCAGGGGGCAGAAAACGAGCAGTACTTC
TRBV15	NA	TRBJ1-5	once	12	CATSRGPQPQHF	TGTGCCACCAGCAGAGGACCTCAGCCCCAGCATTTT
TRBV29-1	NA	TRBJ2-1	few	13	CSVALQRIGEQFF	TGCAGCGTAGCCCTACAACGGATTGGGGAGCAGTTCTTC
TRBV6-4	TRBD2	TRBJ2-3	NA	16	CASRPIAGGTTDTQYF	TGTGCCAGCAGACCTATAGCGGGGGGCACCACAGATACGCAGTATTTT
TRBV18	NA	TRBJ2-1	NA	15	CASSPSLGSYNEQFF	TGTGCCAGCTCCCCAAGCCTTGGCTCCTACAATGAGCAGTTCTTC
TRBV29-1	NA	TRBJ1-2	few	11	CSVEVHYGYTF	TGCAGCGTTGAGGTCCACTATGGCTACACCTTC
TRBV15	NA	TRBJ2-2	NA	12	CATSRDFRELFF	TGTGCCACCAGCAGAGATTTCAGGGAGCTGTTTTTT
TRBV25-1	NA	TRBJ1-2	NA	14	CASSEWTAFHGYTF	TGTGCCAGCAGTGAGTGGACAGCGTTTCATGGCTACACCTTC
TRBV6-5	NA	TRBJ1-2	NA	13	CASRKGIGKGYTF	TGTGCCAGCAGAAAGGGGATAGGGAAAGGCTACACCTTC
TRBV7-3	NA	TRBJ1-2	NA	16	CASSLMGGTSNYGYTF	TGTGCCAGCAGCTTAATGGGAGGGACTAGTAATTATGGCTACACCTTC
TRBV25-1	NA	TRBJ2-5	NA	11	CASSEGVTQYF	TGTGCCAGCAGTGAAGGGGTGACCCAGTACTTC
TRBV6-5	NA	TRBJ1-1	NA	14	CASSVIAMNTEAFF	TGTGCCAGCAGTGTAATAGCCATGAACACTGAAGCTTTCTTT
TRBV30	TRBD1	TRBJ2-6	NA	15	CAWRGQGTGANVLTF	TGTGCCTGGAGGGGACAGGGCACTGGGGCCAACGTCCTGACTTTC
TRBV7-8	NA	TRBJ1-2	NA	14	CASSLGSQRGGYTF	TGTGCCAGCAGCTTAGGAAGCCAAAGGGGGGGCTACACCTTC
TRBV30	TRBD1	TRBJ1-2	NA	12	CAWTGGGYGYTF	TGTGCCTGGACAGGGGGCGGCTATGGCTACACCTTC
TRBV19	NA	TRBJ1-1	few	12	CAASSGTFEAFF	TGTGCCGCCTCCTCCGGGACATTTGAAGCTTTCTTT
TRBV9	NA	TRBJ2-3	NA	12	CASSPSTDTQYF	TGTGCCAGCAGCCCAAGCACAGATACGCAGTATTTT
TRBV7-2	TRBD1	TRBJ1-2	once	15	CASSLIGQGARGYTF	TGTGCCAGCAGCTTAATTGGACAGGGGGCGCGTGGCTACACCTTC
TRBV15	NA	TRBJ2-7	NA	17	CATSRGAAETLSYEQYF	TGTGCCACCAGCAGAGGGGCAGCGGAAACTCTCTCCTACGAGCAGTACTTC
TRBV7-2	TRBD1	TRBJ1-5	NA	15	CASSIYRDRGQPQHF	TGTGCCAGCAGCATTTACCGGGACAGGGGACAGCCCCAGCATTTT
TRBV5-1	NA	TRBJ2-7	NA	11	CASSQQSEQYF	TGCGCCAGCAGCCAACAGAGCGAGCAGTACTTC
TRBV5-6	TRBD1	TRBJ1-5	NA	17	CASSLRRTGSTDQPQHF	TGTGCCAGCAGCTTGCGGAGGACAGGGTCGACGGATCAGCCCCAGCATTTT
TRBV30	TRBD2	TRBJ2-1	NA	17	CAWRDPPSGGPYNEQFF	TGTGCCTGGAGGGATCCTCCTAGCGGGGGGCCTTACAATGAGCAGTTCTTC
TRBV30	TRBD1	TRBJ1-5	once	13	CAWSGTGDQPQHF	TGTGCCTGGAGTGGGACAGGGGATCAGCCCCAGCATTTT
TRBV29-1	TRBD2	TRBJ2-7	NA	13	CSVEGLAPYEQYF	TGCAGCGTTGAAGGACTAGCCCCTTACGAGCAGTACTTC
TRBV29-1	NA	TRBJ1-5	NA	14	CSVAVGGRDQPQHF	TGCAGCGTTGCCGTGGGAGGGCGAGATCAGCCCCAGCATTTT
TRBV28	NA	TRBJ2-4	NA	13	CASSLQGFGIQYF	TGTGCCAGCAGTTTACAGGGATTTGGGATTCAGTACTTC
TRBV2	NA	TRBJ1-4	few	14	CASTLTGGNEKLFF	TGTGCCAGCACCTTGACCGGAGGTAATGAAAAACTGTTTTTT
TRBV7-3	TRBD1	TRBJ1-1	few	11	CASSSGQEAFF	TGTGCCAGCAGCTCGGGACAGGAAGCTTTCTTT
TRBV27	TRBD1	TRBJ2-1	NA	15	CASIPPNRGSNEQFF	TGTGCCAGCATCCCACCCAACAGGGGGAGCAATGAGCAGTTCTTC
TRBV5-1	TRBD1	TRBJ2-5	NA	15	CASSLVGQVQETQYF	TGCGCCAGCAGCTTGGTGGGACAGGTTCAAGAGACCCAGTACTTC
TRBV30	NA	TRBJ2-7	once	11	CACQRSDEQYF	TGTGCCTGTCAAAGGTCGGACGAGCAGTACTTC
TRBV27	TRBD1	TRBJ2-1	NA	16	CASSRKGQGVNNEQFF	TGTGCCAGCAGTCGCAAGGGACAGGGGGTTAACAATGAGCAGTTCTTC
TRBV4-3	TRBD2	TRBJ2-2	NA	16	CASSRGLGTSSGELFF	TGCGCCAGCAGCCGAGGCCTTGGGACTAGTTCCGGGGAGCTGTTTTTT
TRBV6-5	NA	TRBJ1-2	NA	12	CASSRSGLGYTF	TGTGCCAGCAGCCGATCCGGCCTCGGCTACACCTTC
TRBV4-3	NA	TRBJ1-5	NA	15	CASSETRGSNQPQHF	TGCGCCAGCAGCGAGACCCGGGGGAGCAATCAGCCCCAGCATTTT
TRBV2	NA	TRBJ1-5	NA	14	CASSLGQGLQPQHF	TGTGCCAGCAGTCTAGGGCAGGGACTTCAGCCCCAGCATTTT
TRBV29-1	NA	TRBJ1-2	few	14	CSVEDSTGNYGYTF	TGCAGCGTTGAAGATTCCACCGGCAACTATGGCTACACCTTC
TRBV30	TRBD1	TRBJ1-6	NA	13	CAWSEQGNSPLHF	TGTGCCTGGAGTGAACAGGGGAATTCACCCCTCCACTTT